These T cell receptor beta chains were read from a single sample in a study of T cells in Graves' hyperthyroidism and ophthalmopathy. TCRdb ran MiXCR on the multiplex PCR reads and lists one entry per CDR3 protein. Of a few hundred thousand distinct CDR3 sequences listed, roughly 13% are singletons. The specimen sequenced was blood. These receptors all come from a young woman with Graves' hyperthyroidism. The CDR3 runs from the conserved cysteine through the conserved F or W. The order of the fields is D gene, CDR3 length, V gene, clone size, J gene, CDR3 protein, CDR3 DNA. The D gene is left open where the match is weak. The size of a clone is reported for some rows only, either as once, few or many, or as a class for expanded clones.

>TRBD2|15|TRBV2|many|TRBJ2-7
CASSGGLGQTYEQYF
TGTGCCAGCAGCGGGGGGTTAGGACAAACCTACGAGCAGTACTTC
>TRBD1|14|TRBV20-1|-|TRBJ1-2
CSARDRDRSYGYTF
TGCAGTGCTAGAGATAGGGACAGGTCCTATGGCTACACCTTC
>-|15|TRBV7-9|-|TRBJ1-2
CASSLQSGSNYGYTF
TGTGCCAGCAGCTTACAGTCAGGGTCTAACTATGGCTACACCTTC
>TRBD2|17|TRBV20-1|many|TRBJ2-1
CSARDIGRGTLYNEQFF
TGCAGTGCTAGAGATATCGGGAGGGGAACACTATACAATGAGCAGTTCTTC
>-|15|TRBV27|many|TRBJ1-2
CASSSAPRDIGGYTF
TGTGCCAGCAGTTCCGCGCCTCGGGACATCGGGGGCTACACCTTC
>-|15|TRBV5-1|many|TRBJ2-7
CASSLAPGPSYEQYF
TGCGCCAGCAGCTTGGCTCCAGGCCCTTCCTACGAGCAGTACTTC
>-|12|TRBV11-2|many|TRBJ2-7
CASSASNYEQYF
TGTGCCAGCAGCGCCTCAAATTACGAGCAGTACTTC
>TRBD2|16|TRBV7-9|-|TRBJ2-1
CASSTGLALGYSEQFF
TGTGCCAGCAGCACAGGACTAGCACTGGGCTACAGTGAGCAGTTCTTC
>-|16|TRBV30|few|TRBJ2-3
CAWSVGFRGLTDTQYF
TGTGCCTGGAGTGTAGGCTTTCGCGGCCTCACAGATACGCAGTATTTT
>-|12|TRBV24-1|many|TRBJ2-7
CATIGGAYEQYF
TGTGCCACCATCGGAGGAGCCTACGAGCAGTACTTC
>-|15|TRBV6-1|many|TRBJ2-3
CASSSVVVGTDTQYF
TGTGCCAGCAGTTCAGTAGTAGTGGGCACAGATACGCAGTATTTT
>TRBD2|17|TRBV3-1|many|TRBJ2-2
CASSQRGAGGGTGELFF
TGTGCCAGCAGCCAGAGAGGAGCGGGAGGGGGTACCGGGGAGCTGTTTTTT
>TRBD2|16|TRBV11-1|many|TRBJ2-5
CASSFSSGRIQETQYF
TGTGCCAGCAGCTTTTCTAGCGGGAGGATCCAAGAGACCCAGTACTTC
>TRBD1|15|TRBV28|many|TRBJ1-5
CASSTGGRSNQPQHF
TGTGCCAGCAGTACAGGGGGCCGTAGCAATCAGCCCCAGCATTTT
>TRBD1|13|TRBV28|many|TRBJ1-2
CASSSDRVGGYTF
TGTGCCAGCAGTTCTGACAGGGTGGGAGGCTACACCTTC
>-|14|TRBV25-1|few|TRBJ2-5
CASSEGGSQETQYF
TGTGCCAGCAGTGAAGGAGGCAGCCAAGAGACCCAGTACTTC
>-|13|TRBV2|many|TRBJ1-1
CASSSDGGGVAFF
TGTGCCAGCAGCTCCGATGGAGGGGGTGTCGCTTTCTTT
>TRBD1|13|TRBV19|few|TRBJ2-7
CASSMGRGSEQYF
TGTGCCAGTAGTATGGGCAGGGGGAGCGAGCAGTACTTC
>TRBD2|12|TRBV25-1|-|TRBJ2-2
CASGEAWRELFF
TGTGCTAGCGGGGAGGCGTGGCGGGAGCTGTTTTTT